This entry concerns a single TCR beta chain. Its cognate antigen has yet to be identified. No much larger clonotype is one base removed from it; base qualities were not supplied. The CDR3 runs 15 amino acids, cysteine and phenylalanine included. The read is trimmed to its CDR3 DNA, 45 bases read in frame from base 1. V loses 5 bases at its end and J loses 3 bases; junction bases beyond the gene matches: 6. The germline V gene (reference sequence) yields GTSNPN for CDR1 and SVGIG for CDR2. Receptor amplification or capture employed the immunoSEQ multiplex PCR assay. The multiplex PCR relied on a mix of 60 forward primers for TCR Vbeta segments and 13 reverse primers for TCR Jbeta segments. Amplification of the CDR3 region of rearranged TCR beta genes was performed with a multiplex PCR assay on genomic DNA. The Illumina HiSeq System was used to sequence the amplified TCR beta libraries as 87-base-pair reads. Concerning the study's data processing: A later analysis tallied around 82 million unique TCR beta chains across the 550 to 850 repertoires, and some 12 million of those chains were shared by two or more donors. To remove PCR and sequencing errors, raw reads were error-corrected and collapsed into unique sequences using a nearest-neighbor algorithm that merged closely related sequences. Alignment of CDR3 sequences to IMGT reference sequences was used to assign V, D and J gene segments. For a sequence to be retained, a match of at least six nucleotides to both a V gene segment and a J gene segment was required. A rearrangement counted as productive if the CDR3 had no stop codons and remained in frame with V and J, and every other rearrangement counted as non-productive. CDR3 was defined by IMGT convention, running from the second conserved V-encoded cysteine to the conserved J-encoded phenylalanine. The earlier analysis of fewer than 750 of the donors excluded sequences that lacked an unambiguous match to a single V gene segment. In an earlier analysis of around 590 of the donors, a V segment was called functional when productive rearrangements were above 56.7%, and segregating when the standard deviation between donors exceeded 5%. A statistical classification framework was developed to diagnose cytomegalovirus status using the catalog of TCR beta chain sequences. A later analysis assigned V and J genes by comparing TCR nucleotide sequences with IMGT/GENE-DB human TR gene sequences. The TCRdist pipeline was used in a later analysis to assign CDR3 sequences and most-parsimonious VDJ recombination scenarios. In a later analysis, each TCR beta chain was defined by its CDR3 amino acid sequence together with its V-gene family, and reads without a unique V-gene family were excluded. A later analysis removed several hundred highly shared, low-generation-probability nucleotide sequences to deal with suspected cross-contamination and a sequencing artifact. In a later analysis, a clonal expansion index was calculated for each public chain from normalized within-repertoire ranks of inferred template counts. In a later analysis, generation probabilities were computed using a VDJ recombination model fitted to out-of-frame rearrangements, and the results were checked against IGoR. In a later analysis, hypergeometric tests were used to score TCR-TCR, TCR-HLA and TCR-CMV co-occurrence, with a repertoire-size bias correction applied to TCR pairs. To estimate false discovery rates, a later analysis permuted the HLA or CMV assignments 20 times. In a later analysis, co-occurring TCRs were grouped with DBSCAN, and TCRdist sequence similarity was added when clustering was performed within HLA-allele-positive subsets. Co-occurrence clustering excluded repertoires with fewer than 30,000 or more than 120,000 public chains, plus five with anomalous nucleotide sharing. What TCRdb holds here is the immuneACCESS table cut down to in-frame rearrangements. Part of the clones is not present; checked against another copy, under half of the missing clones reflect an unresolved V gene, and the others are unexplained. The DNA gave D and trimming, while V, J and clone size come from that table. The sample has about 160,000 clones on record, approximately 85% of them singletons. Approximately 12% of the sample belongs to the ten largest clones.

The data stem from a study of cytomegalovirus exposure and HLA in healthy donors (dated by TCRdb to 2016 to 2017). The study in broad terms: An earlier analysis of about 530 of the donors reported 250 to 350 Gb of sequence data and 117 million unique TCR beta sequences obtained from some 170 million T cells. Of the 398 genotyped donors, 65% to 90% fell in the genetic ancestry cluster associated with self-reported Caucasian donors. To decide whether each TCR beta V gene segment behaved as functional or pseudogenic, an earlier analysis of over 500 of the donors relied on high-throughput TCR beta sequencing. Typing coverage varied by locus: roughly 620-630 donors for A, B, C, DRB1 and DQB1; more than 500 for DQA1; 600 to 610 for DPA1; approximately 490 for DPB1. Using immunosequencing, the study profiled T cell repertoires from fewer than 700 subjects and related those repertoires to cytomegalovirus serostatus. Roughly 300 gigabases of sequencing data and 91 million or so unique TCR sequences made up an early release that covered approximately 650 HLA-typed donors. Besides the first cohort of 500 to 700 subjects, a separate validation cohort made up of roughly 120 different subjects was used. Genome-wide SNP genotypes for about 55% of the 666 donors were used in a later genetic analysis, which treated that subset as a discovery cohort. To predict cytomegalovirus infection status, the study brought together high-throughput TCR immunosequencing, statistical association of individual TCRs with disease status, and machine learning. To study patterns of TCR occurrence, a later analysis re-analyzed previously published TCR beta repertoires from around 670 donors and added high-resolution HLA genotyping. In the later analysis, no new phenotypic data were used to find candidate immune exposures; instead, reliance was placed on TCR beta sequences and their occurrence across donors. HLA typing covered class I and class II loci at four-digit resolution. The aim of the study was to test whether cataloging public T cell receptors could identify signatures of past pathogen exposure. Because of strong linkage in the cohort, roughly five DR-DQ haplotypes were treated as single units for association and clustering. All discovery cohort repertoires had been generated using a single sequencing platform. On average, 235,054 unique TCR beta nucleotide sequences were sequenced per donor among several hundred genotyped donors of the cohort, with around 19% of those sequences being non-productive. Donor age, sex, ethnicity and CMV serostatus were collected together with the repertoire data.

The cohort consisted of more than 650 healthy bone marrow donors. At the time of sampling, all cohort members were nominally healthy, though unrecorded immune exposures were likely present. The donor tested CMV seropositive, placing the donor among the approximately 310 seropositive members of the cohort. Each donor provided a peripheral blood sample, and peripheral blood mononuclear cells were used for TCR beta sequencing. Genomic DNA was extracted from the blood cell samples with the Qiagen DNeasy Blood Extraction Kit. Study-wide findings and limitations: In both the original and validation cohorts, the classifier was reported to diagnose cytomegalovirus status with high specificity and sensitivity. Because counts were too low, about 15 rarely observed V segments, including chromosome 9 orphons, were left out of the earlier analysis of over 550 of the donors. The only immune exposure information available for the cohort was CMV serostatus. Most CMV-associated TCR beta chains appeared to be HLA-restricted in a later analysis, and the HLA associations seemed to be driven largely by CMV exposure. Specific HLA alleles were associated with about 17,000 TCR beta sequences at a false discovery rate of 0.05 in a later analysis. Most TCR sequences were seen in very few donors, while some public TCRs were found in many individuals. According to a later genetic analysis, donors in an Asian-associated ancestry cluster had fewer N-insertions in productive TCRs than the approximately 650-donor mean. Broadly in line with IMGT annotations, most TCR beta V segments showed up in productive rearrangements about 87% or about 30% of the time in an earlier analysis of 450 to 600 of the donors. In a later analysis, TCR association rates were found to vary across HLA loci, with the most associated TCRs seen for DRB1 alleles and the fewest for HLA-C alleles. HLA typing was unavailable for some donors at each locus, so association tests used only the typed subset. A group of highly shared sequence variants was considered likely to be a technical artifact of the sequencing pipeline. Linkage disequilibrium might explain the correlated functional status among segregating V segments, but an unknown experimental factor could not be ruled out. When HLA alleles, especially DR and DQ, strongly co-occurred, TCR associations were difficult to assign to individual alleles. Some IMGT-functional V segments, including TRBV6-2 and TRBV6-3, could not be distinguished by the 87-base-pair reads and were therefore excluded. A later analysis reported that several top co-occurrence clusters appeared linked to parvovirus B19, influenza, CMV and Epstein-Barr virus. This cohort had only TCR beta chains sequenced, and the lack of alpha or paired-chain data limited which features could be detected. The authors suggested that the approach could potentially be extended to other disease states and immunological phenotypes. In a later analysis, HLA-associated TCR beta chains were found to be more clonally expanded and to have lower generation probabilities than equally common non-associated chains. A further reported finding was that TCR beta sequences accurately predicted the HLA-A and HLA-B alleles for most subjects in the first cohort. In a later genetic analysis, a missense DCLRE1C variant was associated with V-gene and J-gene trimming of TCR beta chains, and the association was replicated in an independent cohort. The study listed 150 to 200 TCR beta chains as associated with cytomegalovirus. Presence/absence analyses assumed roughly uniform sequencing depth across donors, an assumption that may not hold. Three of the identified cytomegalovirus-associated TCR beta chains were confirmed in vitro to be specific for cytomegalovirus antigens.

The specimen was PBMCs. Here the chain combines TRBV30 and TRBJ2-2; TRBD1 lines up with 10 middle nucleotides. This sequence originates from a man aged 50 to 59 in good health and CMV-seropositive. The CDR3 sequence is CAWVNGQGDTGELFF. At the DNA level, the sequence is TGTGCCTGGGTTAATGGACAGGGGGACACCGGGGAGCTGTTTTTT.